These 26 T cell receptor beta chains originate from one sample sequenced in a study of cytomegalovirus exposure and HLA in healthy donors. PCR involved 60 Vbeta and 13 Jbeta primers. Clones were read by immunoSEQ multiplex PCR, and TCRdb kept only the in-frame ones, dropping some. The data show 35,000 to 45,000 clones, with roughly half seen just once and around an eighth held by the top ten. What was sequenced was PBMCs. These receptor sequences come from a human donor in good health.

CDR3 DNA: TGTGCCAGCACCCAGACAGGCCTAGGGGAAAAACTGTTTTTT. This gives the protein CASTQTGLGEKLFF. The rearrangement uses TRBV28 and TRBJ1-4; tentative D call: TRBD1 (6 bases). This CDR3 contains 14 residues. The V gene lost 7 bases and the J gene lost 8 bases, with 17 bases spanning the gap. The germline gives CDR1 MDHEN, CDR2 SYDVKM.

CDR3 region: CASSSMLLDSQYEQYF. CDR3 bases: TGTGCCAGCAGCAGCATGCTCTTGGACAGCCAGTACGAGCAGTACTTC. The V gene is TRBV21-1, the J gene TRBJ2-7; TRBD1 is the table's D call and was not checked against the DNA. TRBV21-1 is annotated as a pseudogene. The CDR3 consists of 16 residues.

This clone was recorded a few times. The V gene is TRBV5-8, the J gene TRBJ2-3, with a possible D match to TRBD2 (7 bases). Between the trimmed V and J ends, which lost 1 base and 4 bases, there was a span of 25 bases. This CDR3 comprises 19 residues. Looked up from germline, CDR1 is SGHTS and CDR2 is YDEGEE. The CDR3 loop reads CASSLRWAGANLRADTQYF. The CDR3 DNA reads TGTGCCAGCAGCTTGAGGTGGGCGGGGGCAAACTTACGCGCAGATACGCAGTATTTT.

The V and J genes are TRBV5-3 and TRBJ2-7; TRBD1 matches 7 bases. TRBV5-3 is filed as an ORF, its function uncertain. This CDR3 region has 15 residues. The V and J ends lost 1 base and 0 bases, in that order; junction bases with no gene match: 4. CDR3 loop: CARSLFWDSSYEQYF. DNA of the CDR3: TGTGCCAGAAGCTTGTTTTGGGACAGCTCCTACGAGCAGTACTTC.

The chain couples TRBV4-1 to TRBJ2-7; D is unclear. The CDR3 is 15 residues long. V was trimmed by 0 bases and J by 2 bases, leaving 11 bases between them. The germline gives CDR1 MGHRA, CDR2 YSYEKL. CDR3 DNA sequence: TGCGCCAGCAGCCAAGATGTCGAAGAGGCCTACGAGCAGTACTTC. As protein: CASSQDVEEAYEQYF.

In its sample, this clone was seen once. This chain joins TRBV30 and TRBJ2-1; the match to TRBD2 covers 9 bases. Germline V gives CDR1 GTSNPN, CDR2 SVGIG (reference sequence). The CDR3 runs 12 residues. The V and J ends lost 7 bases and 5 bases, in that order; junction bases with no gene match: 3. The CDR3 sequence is CAFSGSNNEQFF. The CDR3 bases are TGTGCCTTTAGCGGGAGCAACAATGAGCAGTTCTTC.

The DNA for the CDR3 is TGCGCCAGCAGCGGCTCCGGGACAGGGGCGGATACGCAGTATTTT. This gives the protein CASSGSGTGADTQYF. V is TRBV5-1 and J is TRBJ2-3; 10 bases match TRBD1. Germline CDR1 and CDR2: SGHRS and YFSETQ. The CDR3 is 15 residues long. Trimming cost V 4 bases and J 6 bases; bases outside gene matches: 8.

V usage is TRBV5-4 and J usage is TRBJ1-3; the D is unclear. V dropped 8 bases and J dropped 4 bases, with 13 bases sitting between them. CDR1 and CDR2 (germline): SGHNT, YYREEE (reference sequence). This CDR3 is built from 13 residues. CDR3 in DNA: TGTGCCAGTCAGACTAGAACGGGAAACACCATATATTTT. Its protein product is CASQTRTGNTIYF.

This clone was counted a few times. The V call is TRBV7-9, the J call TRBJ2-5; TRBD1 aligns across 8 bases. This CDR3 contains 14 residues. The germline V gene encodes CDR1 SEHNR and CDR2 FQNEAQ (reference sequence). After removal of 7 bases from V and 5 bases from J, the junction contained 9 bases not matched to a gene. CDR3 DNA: TGTGCCAGCAATCTGCAGGGGGCGAGGGAGACCCAGTACTTC. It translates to CASNLQGARETQYF.

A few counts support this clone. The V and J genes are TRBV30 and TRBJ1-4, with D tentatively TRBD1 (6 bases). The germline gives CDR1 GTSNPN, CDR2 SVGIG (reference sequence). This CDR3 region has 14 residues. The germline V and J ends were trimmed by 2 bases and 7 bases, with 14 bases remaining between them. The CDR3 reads CAWSTQGFSEKLFF. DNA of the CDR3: TGTGCCTGGAGTACACAGGGATTCTCTGAAAAACTGTTTTTT.

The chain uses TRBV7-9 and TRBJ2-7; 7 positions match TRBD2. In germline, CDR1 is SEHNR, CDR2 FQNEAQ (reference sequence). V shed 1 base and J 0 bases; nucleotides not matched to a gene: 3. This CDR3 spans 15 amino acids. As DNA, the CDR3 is TGTGCCAGCAGCTTAGGGGGAGGGGCCTCCTACGAGCAGTACTTC. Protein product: CASSLGGGASYEQYF.

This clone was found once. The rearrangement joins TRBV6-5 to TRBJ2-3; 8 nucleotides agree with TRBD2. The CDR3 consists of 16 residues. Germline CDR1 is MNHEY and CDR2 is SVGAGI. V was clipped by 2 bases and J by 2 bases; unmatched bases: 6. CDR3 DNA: TGTGCCAGCAGTTACGGAGGGCGGGGGGTCACAGATACGCAGTATTTT. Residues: CASSYGGRGVTDTQYF.

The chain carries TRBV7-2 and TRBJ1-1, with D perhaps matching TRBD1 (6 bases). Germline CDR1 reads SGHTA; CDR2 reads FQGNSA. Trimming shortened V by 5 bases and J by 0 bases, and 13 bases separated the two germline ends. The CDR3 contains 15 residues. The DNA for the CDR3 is TGTGCCAGCAGCGGACAGACAGGACTGAACACTGAAGCTTTCTTT. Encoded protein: CASSGQTGLNTEAFF.

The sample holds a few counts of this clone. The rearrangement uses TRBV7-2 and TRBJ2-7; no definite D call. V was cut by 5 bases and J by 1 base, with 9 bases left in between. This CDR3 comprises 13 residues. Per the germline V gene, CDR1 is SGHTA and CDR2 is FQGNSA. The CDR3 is CASSRSGSYEQYF. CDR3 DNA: TGTGCCAGCAGCAGGTCGGGTTCCTACGAGCAGTACTTC.

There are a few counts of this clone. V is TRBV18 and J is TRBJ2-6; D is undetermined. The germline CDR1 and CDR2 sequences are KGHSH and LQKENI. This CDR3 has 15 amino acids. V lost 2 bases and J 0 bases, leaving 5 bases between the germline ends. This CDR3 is CASSPVSSGANVLTF. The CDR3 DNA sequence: TGTGCCAGCTCACCAGTTAGCTCTGGGGCCAACGTCCTGACTTTC.

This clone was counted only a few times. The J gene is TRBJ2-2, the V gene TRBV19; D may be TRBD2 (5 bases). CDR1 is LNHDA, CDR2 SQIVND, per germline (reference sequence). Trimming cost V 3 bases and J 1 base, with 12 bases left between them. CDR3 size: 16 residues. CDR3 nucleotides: TGTGCCAGTAGTATGTTACGGGAAAGGAACACCGGGGAGCTGTTTTTT. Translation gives CASSMLRERNTGELFF.

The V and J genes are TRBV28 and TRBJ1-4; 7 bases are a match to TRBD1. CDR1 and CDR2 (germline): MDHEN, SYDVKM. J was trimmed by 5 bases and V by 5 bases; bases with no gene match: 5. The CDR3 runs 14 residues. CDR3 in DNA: TGTGCCAGCAGTCTCACGGGACAGAATGAAAAACTGTTTTTT. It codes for CASSLTGQNEKLFF.

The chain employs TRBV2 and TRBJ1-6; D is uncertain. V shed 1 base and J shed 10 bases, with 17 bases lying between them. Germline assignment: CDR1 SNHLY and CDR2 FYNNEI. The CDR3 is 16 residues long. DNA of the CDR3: TGTGCCAGCAGTGAAGACGATGTATCTGCGGGCTCACCCCTCCACTTT. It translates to CASSEDDVSAGSPLHF.

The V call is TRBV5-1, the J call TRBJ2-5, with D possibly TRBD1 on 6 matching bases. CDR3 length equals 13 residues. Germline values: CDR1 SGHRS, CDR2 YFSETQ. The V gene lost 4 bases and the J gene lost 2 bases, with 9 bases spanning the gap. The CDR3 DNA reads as TGCGCCAGCAGCACCGGACAGCAAGAGACCCAGTACTTC. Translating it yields CASSTGQQETQYF.

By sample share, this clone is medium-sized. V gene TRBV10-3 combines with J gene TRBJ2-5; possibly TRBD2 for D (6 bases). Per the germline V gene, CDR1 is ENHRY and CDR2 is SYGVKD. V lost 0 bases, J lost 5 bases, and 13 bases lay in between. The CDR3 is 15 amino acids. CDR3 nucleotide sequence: TGTGCCATCAGTGAGTCAAGTGGGGGGATGGAGACCCAGTACTTC. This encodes CAISESSGGMETQYF.

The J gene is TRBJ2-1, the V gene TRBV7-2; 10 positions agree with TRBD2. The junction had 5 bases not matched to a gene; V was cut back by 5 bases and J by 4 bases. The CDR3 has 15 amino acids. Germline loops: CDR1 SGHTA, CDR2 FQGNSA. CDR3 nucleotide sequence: TGTGCCAGCAGCCCCGGGACTAGCGAGTACAATGAGCAGTTCTTC. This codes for CASSPGTSEYNEQFF.

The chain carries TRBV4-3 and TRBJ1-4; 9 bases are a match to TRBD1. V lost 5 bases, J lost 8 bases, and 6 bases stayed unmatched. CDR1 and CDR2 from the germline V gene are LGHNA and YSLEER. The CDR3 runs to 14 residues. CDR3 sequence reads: CASSEGTGREKLFF. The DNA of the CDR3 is TGCGCCAGCAGCGAAGGGACAGGGAGGGAAAAACTGTTTTTT.

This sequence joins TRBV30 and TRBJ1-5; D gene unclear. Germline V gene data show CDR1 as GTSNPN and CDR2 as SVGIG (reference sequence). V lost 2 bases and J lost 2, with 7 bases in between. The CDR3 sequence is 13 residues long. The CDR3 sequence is CAWSPRGNQPQHF. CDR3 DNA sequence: TGTGCCTGGAGTCCGAGGGGCAATCAGCCCCAGCATTTT.

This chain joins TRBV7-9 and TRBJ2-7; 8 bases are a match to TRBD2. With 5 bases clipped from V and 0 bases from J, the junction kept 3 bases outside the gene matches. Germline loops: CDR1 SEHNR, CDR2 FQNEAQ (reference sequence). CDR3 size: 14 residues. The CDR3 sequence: CASSPGTSSYEQYF. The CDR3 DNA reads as TGTGCCAGCAGCCCCGGGACTAGCTCCTACGAGCAGTACTTC.

Here the CDR3 reads CASSLPPGMNTEAFF. CDR3 in DNA: TGTGCCAGCAGCTTACCCCCGGGTATGAACACTGAAGCTTTCTTT. This chain joins TRBV5-6 and TRBJ1-1; D unclear. V gave up 2 bases and J gave up 0 bases, with 11 bases separating them. The V gene's germline CDR1 is SGHDT and CDR2 YYEEEE. This CDR3 spans 15 amino acids.

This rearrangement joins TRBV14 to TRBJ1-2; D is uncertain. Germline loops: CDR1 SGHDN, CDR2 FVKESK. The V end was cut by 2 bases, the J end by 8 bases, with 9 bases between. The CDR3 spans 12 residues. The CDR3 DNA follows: TGTGCCAGCAGCCAAACCCCTATCGGCTACACCTTC. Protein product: CASSQTPIGYTF.